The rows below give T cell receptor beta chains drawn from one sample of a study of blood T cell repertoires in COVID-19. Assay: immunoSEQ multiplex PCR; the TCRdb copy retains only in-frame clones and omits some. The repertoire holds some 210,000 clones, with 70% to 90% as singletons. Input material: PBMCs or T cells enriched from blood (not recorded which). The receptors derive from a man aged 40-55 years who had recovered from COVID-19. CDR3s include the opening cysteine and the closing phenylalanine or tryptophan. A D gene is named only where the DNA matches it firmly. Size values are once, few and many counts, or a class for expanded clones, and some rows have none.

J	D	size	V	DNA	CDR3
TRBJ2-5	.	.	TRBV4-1	TGCGCCAGCAGCCCTGAGTGGGGCGAGACCCAGTACTTC	CASSPEWGETQYF
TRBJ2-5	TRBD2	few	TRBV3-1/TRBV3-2	TGTGCCAGCACTCGAGAGGTGACTAGCGATCAAGAGACCCAGTACTTC	CASTREVTSDQETQYF
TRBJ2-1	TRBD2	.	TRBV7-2	TGTGCCAGCAGCGAAAAACCGGGACTAGCCTGTGAGCAGTTCTTC	CASSEKPGLACEQFF
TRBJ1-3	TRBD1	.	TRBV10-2	TGCGCCACGACAGGGGGCTCTGGAAACACCATATATTTT	CATTGGSGNTIYF
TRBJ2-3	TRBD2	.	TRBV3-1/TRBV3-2	TGTGCCCGCAGCTCTCGGGGGGGCGGGGGAGCTAGCACAGATACGCAGTATTTT	CARSSRGGGGASTDTQYF
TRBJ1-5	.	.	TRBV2	TGTGCCGGAAATGGGGCCCCAAATCAGCCCCAGCATTTT	CAGNGAPNQPQHF
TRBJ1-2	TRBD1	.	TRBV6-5	TGTGCCAGCAGTCCGGGACAGGGTGGGGACTATGGCTACACCTTC	CASSPGQGGDYGYTF
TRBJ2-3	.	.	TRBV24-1	TGTGCCACCAGTGTAGGCGCAGGACTAAGCACAGATACGCAGTATTTT	CATSVGAGLSTDTQYF
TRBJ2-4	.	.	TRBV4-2	TGTGCCAGCAGCCAAGATAGAGGCCGAGATCAGTACTTC	CASSQDRGRDQYF
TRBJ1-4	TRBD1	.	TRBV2	TGTGCCAGCAACCGTGACAGGGGGAATGAAAAACTGTTTTTT	CASNRDRGNEKLFF
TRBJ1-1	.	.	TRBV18	TGTGCCAGCTCGGTAGGGCAGGGGAACACTGAAGCTTTCTTT	CASSVGQGNTEAFF
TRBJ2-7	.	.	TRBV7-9	TGTGCCAGCAGCTTAGGGTTGGACACCTACGAGCAGTACTTC	CASSLGLDTYEQYF
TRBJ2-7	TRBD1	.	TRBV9	TGTGCCAGCAGCCTAACGGGACAGGGGTTCAACGAGCAGTACTTC	CASSLTGQGFNEQYF
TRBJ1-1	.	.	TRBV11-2	TGTGCCAGCAGCTCCAGGGCAAGAAACACTGAAGCTTTCTTT	CASSSRARNTEAFF
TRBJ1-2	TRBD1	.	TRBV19	TGTGCCAGTAGTATGCAGAGGGGGCAAGGTGGCTACACCTTC	CASSMQRGQGGYTF
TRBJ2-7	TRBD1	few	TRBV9	TGTGCCAGCAGCGGCAGACAGGGTAGGGGCTACGAGCAGTACTTC	CASSGRQGRGYEQYF
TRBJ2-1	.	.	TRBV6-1	TGTGCCAGCAGTGAAGCCGGAACCGCGGGCCGCAATGAGCAGTTCTTC	CASSEAGTAGRNEQFF
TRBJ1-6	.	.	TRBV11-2	TGTGCCAGCAGCCGGGACACCGAGTCCTATAATTCACCCCTCCACTTT	CASSRDTESYNSPLHF
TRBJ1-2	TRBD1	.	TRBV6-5	TGTGCCAGCACCGGGACAGGGGGCGACTATGGCTACACCTTC	CASTGTGGDYGYTF
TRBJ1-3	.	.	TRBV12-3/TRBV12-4	TGTGCCAGCAGTTTATTCGGGGGAAACACCATATATTTT	CASSLFGGNTIYF
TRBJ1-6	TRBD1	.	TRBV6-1	TGTGCCAGCAGTGAAATAGAAAGTGGGACAGGGTACTCACCCCTCCACTTT	CASSEIESGTGYSPLHF
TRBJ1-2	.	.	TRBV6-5	TGTGCCAGCACTGGACATGGAGGCTACACCTTC	CASTGHGGYTF
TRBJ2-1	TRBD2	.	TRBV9	TGTGCCAGCAGCGCTAGCGCAGCAACCGGGACTAGCGGGAGGGCCCGGCAGTTCTTC	CASSASAATGTSGRARQFF
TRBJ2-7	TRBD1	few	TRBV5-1	TGCGCCAGCAGCTTGAACAGGGGAGCCGAGCAGTACTTC	CASSLNRGAEQYF
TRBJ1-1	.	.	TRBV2	TGTGCCAGCAGTGCGGGGGGGAACACTGAAGCTTTCTTT	CASSAGGNTEAFF
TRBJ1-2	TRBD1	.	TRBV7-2	TGTGCCAGCAGCTTTCCGGGACAGGGCTATGGCTACACCTTC	CASSFPGQGYGYTF
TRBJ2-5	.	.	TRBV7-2	TGTGCCAGCAGCGCCTTCGGTGTCGGAGAGACCCAGTACTTC	CASSAFGVGETQYF
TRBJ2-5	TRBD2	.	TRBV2	TGTGCCAGCAGTCGACTAGCTGGCCAAGAGACCCAGTACTTC	CASSRLAGQETQYF
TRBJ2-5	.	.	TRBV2	TGTGCCAGCAGTGTCCATTTCCAAGAGACCCAGTACTTC	CASSVHFQETQYF
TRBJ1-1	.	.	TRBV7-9	TGTGCCAGCAGCTTAGTGCAGGGGATTTCTGAAGCTTTCTTT	CASSLVQGISEAFF